What follows describes a single T cell receptor (beta chain). The data were obtained in a study of OX40 agonist ivuxolimab in advanced cancers. CDR3 size: 12 residues. From germline, CDR1 is LNHDA and CDR2 SQIVND (reference sequence). V shed 5 bases, J shed 6 bases, and the junction held 3 bases outside the gene matches. Measured with immunoSEQ multiplex PCR; TCRdb has only the in-frame clones, and not every one. The sample yields some 42,000 clones, about four fifths seen once. Sequences were derived from CD4+ or CD8+ T cells sorted from blood, sampled in a trial of the OX40 agonist ivuxolimab. The chain is built from TRBV19 and TRBJ2-7, with 8 bases identical to TRBD1. The sequence was obtained from an adult with an advanced solid tumor such as melanoma, head and neck, liver or kidney cancer. The CDR3 coding sequence is TGTGCCAGTAGTGGACAGGGAGCCGAGCAGTACTTC. It encodes CASSGQGAEQYF. Using reference TRBV19 and TRBJ2-7 for the parts outside the CDR3, the full variable domain is DGGITQSPKYLFRKEGQNVTLSCEQNLNHDAMYWYRQDPGQGLRLIYYSQIVNDFQKGDIAEGYSVSREKKESFPLTVTSAQKNPTAFYLCASSGQGAEQYFGPGTRLTVT.